This T cell receptor (beta chain) was recovered during a study of T cell responses to AZD1222 COVID-19 vaccine. Notes on the study in general: Regions 160-218 and 743-854 dominated among vaccine-associated CD4 TCRs spanning spike.

Only in-frame clones appear in the TCRdb table, and some are missing; sequencing was by immunoSEQ multiplex PCR. The sample has 120,000 to 150,000 clones, roughly 88% seen once; the top ten hold 3% to 4%. About this clone: The target antigen is unknown.

Germline CDR1 and CDR2: MNHEY and SVGEGT. Trimming took 5 bases from V and 7 from J; bases not matched to a gene: 2. The CDR3 consists of 14 residues. The source was peripheral blood, collected on day 0 of MenACWY control vaccination. The V gene is TRBV6-2 or TRBV6-3, the J gene TRBJ2-1, with 13 bases matching TRBD2. The source is an adult in good health. This CDR3 reads CASSTSGRGNEQFF. CDR3 nucleotide sequence: TGTGCCAGCAGTACTAGCGGGAGGGGGAATGAGCAGTTCTTC.